This T cell receptor beta chain stems from a study of response to subunit inactivated influenza vaccine listed by TCRdb under 2018. Describing the broader study: Deep quantitative profiling of the T cell receptor repertoire was used in the study to follow responses to a trivalent subunit inactivated influenza vaccine.

The library was generated by RT-PCR. Sequencing relied on an Illumina HiSeq 2500. Using fastp at Q25 and MiXCR, TCRdb reprocessed the public reads and kept productive beta chains. Merged by CDR3 protein, the rows form single entries marked with the most common genes and DNA. This sample gives about 500,000 distinct CDR3 sequences in total; approximately 15% of them show up just once. Jointly, the top ten make up 2.5% to 3.5% of the sample. This clonotype was observed a few times. What antigen it recognizes has not been identified. Base qualities are not at hand, and no much larger clone is one base apart. Paper-wide results and their limitations: According to the authors, only a limited number of new T cells may be recruited by each seasonal influenza vaccination.

The CDR3, cysteine through phenylalanine, is 14 amino acids long. Just the 42-base CDR3 DNA is kept, in frame starting at base 1. From the germline V gene, CDR1 is SGHTA and CDR2 is FQGNSA. V lost 0 bases and J lost 5 bases; the stretch between them is 11 bases long. This receptor was identified in a man aged 50 to 69 who received an inactivated influenza vaccine. Donor details come from another sample of the same person, matched by shared clones. The chain uses TRBV7-2 and TRBJ2-7, with TRBD2 tentatively as D gene (5 bases match). Sequenced here: CD4+ T cells sorted from PBMCs, sampled roughly 24 months after vaccination. The CDR3 has the sequence CASSLAMLGDEQYF. The nucleotide sequence reads TGTGCCAGCAGCTTAGCGATGCTCGGGGACGAGCAGTACTTC.